This passage covers 2 T cell receptor beta chains from one sample sequenced in a study of blood T cell repertoires in COVID-19. The assay was immunoSEQ multiplex PCR, and TCRdb's table has in-frame clones only and misses some. The sample shows about 120,000 clones, approximately 80% of them seen only once. Sequencing was performed on peripheral blood. Source of these receptors: a man aged 50-59 years with acute or convalescent COVID-19.

The table lists this clone with a count of one. The chain employs TRBV3-1 (or the pseudogene TRBV3-2) and TRBJ2-7, with D maybe TRBD1 (5 bases). The CDR3 runs 14 residues. Per germline, CDR1 LGHDT and CDR2 YNNKEL (reference sequence). V lost 3 bases and J 6 bases, leaving 15 bases between the germline ends. The CDR3 region is CASSQDTSSGEQYF. The DNA for the CDR3 is TGTGCCAGCAGCCAGGACACCTCGTCGGGCGAGCAGTACTTC.

The rearrangement links TRBV9 to TRBJ2-1; tentative D call: TRBD2 (6 bases). V was shortened by 2 bases and J by 8 bases, with 17 bases between the two germline ends. The CDR3 has 15 residues. Germline CDR1 reads SGDLS; CDR2 reads YYNGEE. The CDR3 coding sequence is TGTGCCAGCAGCGTTGGACCGGGACTTAGGGATGAGCAGTTCTTC. Residues: CASSVGPGLRDEQFF.